The text below deals with one T cell receptor (beta chain). Antigen: not known. The germline V gene encodes CDR1 SNHLY and CDR2 FYNNEI. The CDR3 totals 15 residues. V shed 2 bases and J 4 bases; nucleotides not matched to a gene: 2. Sequenced by immunoSEQ multiplex PCR; TCRdb stores in-frame clones only, minus some. Among over 150,000 clones listed, roughly 89% were seen once. This entry belongs to a study of cytomegalovirus exposure and HLA in healthy donors. Looking at the study overall: In a later analysis, the 130 or so validation repertoires were reported to have used the same platform as the roughly 670 first-cohort repertoires.

Study-wide findings and caveats: Through in vitro validation, three CMV-associated chains were shown to be specific for CMV antigens.

Sequenced sample: PBMCs. The clonotype comes from a young woman in good health and CMV-seropositive. The V and J genes are TRBV2 and TRBJ2-1, with 10 nucleotides matching TRBD1. The DNA for the CDR3 is TGTGCCAGCAGTGAAAGGACAGGGGGTTACAATGAGCAGTTCTTC. Amino acids: CASSERTGGYNEQFF.